Sequencing of this T cell receptor (beta chain) was carried out in a study of blood T cell repertoires in COVID-19 (TCRdb year 2020). Background for the entire study: Collaborator samples came from the United States, Italy and Spain and covered acute and convalescent phases of COVID-19. The samples were drawn from two sources: the first 160 participants of the ongoing ImmuneRACE study, and about 1,300 subjects contributed by 6 global collaborators. A de-identified subject ID, COVID-19 status, age in years and sex were almost always included in the sample metadata. The repertoires were made available in a free public database intended to serve as a resource for research on the immune response to SARS-CoV-2. Subjects who had been exposed to COVID-19, were actively infected with it, or had recovered from it provided the deeply sampled blood TCRbeta repertoires that made up the dataset. The material from the prospective study consisted of cDNA or gDNA derived from T cells, B-cell-depleted T cells, or PBMCs. HLA class I and class II types, where available, came from metadata supplied by the sample provider rather than from assay-based typing.

With respect to this clone: Its antigen specificity is not known. The sample holds no much larger clone one base away, and base qualities are not on file.

There are 12 amino acids in the CDR3, from cysteine to phenylalanine inclusive. Only the CDR3 DNA stays, 36 bases, in frame from base 1. V loses 2 bases of germline sequence and J loses 9 bases, and the interval between the two ends is 10 bases. CDR1 and CDR2 (SEHNR, FQNEAQ) derive from the germline V gene (reference sequence). The collaborating institutions used their own protocols to collect whole blood in K2EDTA tubes. Collaborator samples were shipped for TCRbeta analysis as frozen whole blood, isolated PBMCs, or DNA extracted from either sample type. TCRbeta CDR3 regions were amplified from genomic DNA by means of the immunoSEQ Assay, a bias-controlled multiplex PCR. Under the source paper's analysis protocol: Within the assay, amplification of reference gene primers was used to estimate how many nucleated cells each sample contained. To quantify the absolute abundance of each unique TCRbeta CDR3 rearrangement, sequence reads were collapsed and filtered. Productive Simpson clonality was computed per sample as the square root of Simpson's diversity index over productive rearrangements. Imported from immuneACCESS, the table was reduced by TCRdb to in-frame sequences with V and J called. These copies leave out some clones; in studies compared against another copy, an unresolved V gene accounts for under half, and the cause of the remainder is not known. V and J calls and clone size are given by that table; D and trimming were obtained from the DNA. The sample table lists roughly 200,000 clones, about 88% of them with a count of one. The ten most abundant clones make up under 3.5% of the sample.

Results the study describes overall, beyond this receptor: How much clinical and demographic metadata was included differed by source and by participant, and the metadata was provided uncurated.

The source material was peripheral blood. This TCR derives from a woman aged 25-40 years with active or convalescent COVID-19. This receptor chain uses TRBV7-9 and TRBJ2-5, with the D gene call left open. CDR3 loop: CASSLRDKSQYF. The DNA sequence is as follows: TGTGCCAGCAGCTTACGTGACAAGTCCCAGTACTTC.